This T cell receptor (beta chain) emerged from a study of early T cells in non-severe SARS-CoV-2 infection. Each single cDNA molecule received a unique molecular identifier. In TCRdb, the 5' RACE reads were re-called with MiXCR into one record per CDR3 protein. This table has about 23,000 distinct CDR3 sequences, 4.5% appearing once. The study, taken as a whole, reports: The matching step, a VDJdb search, favored anti-spike CD8 responses and missed private and CD4 specificities.

The CDR3 spans 14 residues. CDR1 is KGHSH and CDR2 is LQKENI in the germline V gene. V dropped 8 bases and J dropped 2 bases, with 13 bases sitting between them. Regarding this clonotype: The antigen is unknown.

This rearrangement joins TRBV18 to TRBJ2-1; unclear D gene. The sample consisted of whole blood. This receptor was obtained from an adult who was a healthcare worker with PCR-confirmed SARS-CoV-2 infection or an uninfected control (not recorded which). The CDR3 coding sequence is TGTGCCAGCCTCCGTTCGTTCCCCTACAATGAGCAGTTCTTC. This encodes CASLRSFPYNEQFF.